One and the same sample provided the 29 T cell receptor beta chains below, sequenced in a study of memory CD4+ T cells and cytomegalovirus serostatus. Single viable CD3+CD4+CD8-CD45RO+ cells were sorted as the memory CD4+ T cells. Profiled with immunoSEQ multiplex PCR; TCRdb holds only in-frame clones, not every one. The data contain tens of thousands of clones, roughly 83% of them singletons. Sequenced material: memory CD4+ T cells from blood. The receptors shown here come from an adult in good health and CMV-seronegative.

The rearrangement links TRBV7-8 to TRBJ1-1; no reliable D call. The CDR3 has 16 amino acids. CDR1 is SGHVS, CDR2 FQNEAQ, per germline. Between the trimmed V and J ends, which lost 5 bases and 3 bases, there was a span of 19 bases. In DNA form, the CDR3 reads TGTGCCAGCAGCCCCGCAGCAACGTGGGAGGACACTGAAGCTTTCTTT. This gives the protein CASSPAATWEDTEAFF. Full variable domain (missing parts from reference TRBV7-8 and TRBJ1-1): GAGVSQSPRYKVAKRGQDVALRCDPISGHVSLFWYQQALGQGPEFLTYFQNEAQLDKSGLPSDRFFAERPEGSVSTLKIQRTQQEDSAVYLCASSPAATWEDTEAFFGQGTRLTVV.

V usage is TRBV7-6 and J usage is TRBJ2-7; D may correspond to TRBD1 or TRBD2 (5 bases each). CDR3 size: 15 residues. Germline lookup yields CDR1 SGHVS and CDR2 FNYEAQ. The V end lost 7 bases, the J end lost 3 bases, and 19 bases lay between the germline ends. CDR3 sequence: CASNPGAGTDYEQYF. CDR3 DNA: TGTGCCAGCAACCCCGGGGCAGGGACGGACTACGAGCAGTACTTC.

Here the CDR3 DNA reads TGTGCCAGCAGCTTAGGGGACAGCAATGAGCAGTTCTTC. Protein: CASSLGDSNEQFF. The chain uses TRBV11-3 and TRBJ2-1; 7 bases align to TRBD1. The CDR3 has 13 amino acids. V dropped 1 base and J dropped 6; count of bases not matched to a gene: 0. Germline lookup yields CDR1 SGHNT and CDR2 YENEEA.

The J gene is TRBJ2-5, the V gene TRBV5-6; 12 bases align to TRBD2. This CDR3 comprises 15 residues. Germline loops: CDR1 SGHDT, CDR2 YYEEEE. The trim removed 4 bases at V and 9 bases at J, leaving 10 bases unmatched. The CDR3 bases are TGTGCCAGCAGCGTGACTAGCGGGGGCGGGAGGGCCCAGTACTTC. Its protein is CASSVTSGGGRAQYF.

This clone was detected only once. The DNA for the CDR3 is TGTGCCAGCGCGAAAGGCGAATGGGGAGACCCACGCCGAGCTTACGAGCAGTACTTC. It is translated as CASAKGEWGDPRRAYEQYF. The V call is TRBV27, the J call TRBJ2-7, with D perhaps TRBD2 (5 bases). V gave up 8 bases and J gave up 4 bases, with 33 bases separating them. The germline V gene encodes CDR1 MNHEY and CDR2 SMNVEV (reference sequence). This CDR3 contains 19 residues.

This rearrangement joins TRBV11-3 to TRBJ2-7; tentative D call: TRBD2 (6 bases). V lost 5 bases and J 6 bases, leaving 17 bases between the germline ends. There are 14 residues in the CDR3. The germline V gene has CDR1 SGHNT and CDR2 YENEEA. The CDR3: CASSGVLAWSEQYF. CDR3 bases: TGTGCCAGCAGCGGGGTTCTAGCGTGGAGCGAGCAGTACTTC. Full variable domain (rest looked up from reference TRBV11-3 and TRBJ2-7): EAGVVQSPRYKIIEKKQPVAFWCNPISGHNTLYWYLQNLGQGPELLIRYENEEAVDDSQLPKDRFSAERLKGVDSTLKIQPAELGDSAVYLCASSGVLAWSEQYFGPGTRLTVT.

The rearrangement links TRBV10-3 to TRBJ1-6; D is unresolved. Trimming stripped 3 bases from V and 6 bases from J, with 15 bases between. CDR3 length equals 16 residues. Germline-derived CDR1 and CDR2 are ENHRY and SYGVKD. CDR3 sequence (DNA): TGTGCCATCAGTGATAAGTTCGGGGATGGTAATTCACCCCTCCACTTT. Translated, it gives CAISDKFGDGNSPLHF.

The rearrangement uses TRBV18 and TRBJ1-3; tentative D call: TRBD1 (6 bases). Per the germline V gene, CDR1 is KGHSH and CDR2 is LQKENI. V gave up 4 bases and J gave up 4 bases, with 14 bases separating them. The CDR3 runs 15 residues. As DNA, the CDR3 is TGTGCCAGCTCACTACCGGGGGCGAGGGGAAACACCATATATTTT. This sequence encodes CASSLPGARGNTIYF.

The CDR3 sequence: CSVDAREGRSEQFF. CDR3 DNA sequence: TGCAGCGTTGACGCGCGGGAGGGCCGGAGTGAGCAGTTCTTC. This chain links TRBV29-1 with TRBJ2-1, with 9 positions matching TRBD2. V shed 3 bases, J shed 9 bases, and the junction held 9 bases outside the gene matches. Germline V lookup: CDR1 SQVTM, CDR2 ANQGSEA. This CDR3 comprises 14 residues.

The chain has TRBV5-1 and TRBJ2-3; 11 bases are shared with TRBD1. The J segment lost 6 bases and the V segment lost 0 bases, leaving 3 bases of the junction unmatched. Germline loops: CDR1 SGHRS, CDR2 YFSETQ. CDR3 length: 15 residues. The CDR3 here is CASSLGTGGQDTQYF. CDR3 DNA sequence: TGCGCCAGCAGCTTGGGGACAGGGGGCCAGGATACGCAGTATTTT.

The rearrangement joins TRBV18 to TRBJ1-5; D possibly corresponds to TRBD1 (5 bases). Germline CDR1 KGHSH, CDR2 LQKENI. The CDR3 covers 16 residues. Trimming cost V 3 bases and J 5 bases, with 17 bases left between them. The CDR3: CASSPAMAGRDQPQHF. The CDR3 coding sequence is TGTGCCAGCTCACCCGCCATGGCGGGGCGGGATCAGCCCCAGCATTTT.

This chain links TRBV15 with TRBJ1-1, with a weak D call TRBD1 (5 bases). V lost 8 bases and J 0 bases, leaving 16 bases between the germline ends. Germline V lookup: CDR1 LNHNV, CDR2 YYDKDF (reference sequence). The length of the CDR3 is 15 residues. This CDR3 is CATGTGRPMNTEAFF. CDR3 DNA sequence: TGTGCCACCGGGACCGGGCGCCCTATGAACACTGAAGCTTTCTTT.

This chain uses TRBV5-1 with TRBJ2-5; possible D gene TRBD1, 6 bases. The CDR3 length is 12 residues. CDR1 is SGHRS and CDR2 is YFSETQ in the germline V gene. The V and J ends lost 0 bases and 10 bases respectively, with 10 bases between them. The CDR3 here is CASSLARGSQYF. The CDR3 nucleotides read TGCGCCAGCAGCTTGGCCAGGGGAAGCCAGTACTTC.

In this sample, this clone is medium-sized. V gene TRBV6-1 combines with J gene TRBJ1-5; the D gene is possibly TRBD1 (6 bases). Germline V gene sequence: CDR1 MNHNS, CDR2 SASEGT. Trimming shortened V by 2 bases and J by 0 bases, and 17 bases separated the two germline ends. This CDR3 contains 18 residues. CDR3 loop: CASSENRAPLNSNQPQHF. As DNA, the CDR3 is TGTGCCAGCAGTGAAAACAGGGCCCCACTTAATAGCAATCAGCCCCAGCATTTT.

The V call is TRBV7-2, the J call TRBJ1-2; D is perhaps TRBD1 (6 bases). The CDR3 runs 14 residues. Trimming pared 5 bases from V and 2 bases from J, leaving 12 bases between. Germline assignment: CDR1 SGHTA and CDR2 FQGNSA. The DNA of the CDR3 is TGTGCCAGCAGCCAGGGGAGGGTAAACTATGGCTACACCTTC. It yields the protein CASSQGRVNYGYTF.

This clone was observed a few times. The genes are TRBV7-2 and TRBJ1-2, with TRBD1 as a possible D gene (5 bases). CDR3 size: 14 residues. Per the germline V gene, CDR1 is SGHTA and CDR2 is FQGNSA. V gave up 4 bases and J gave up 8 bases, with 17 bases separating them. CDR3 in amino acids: CASSSQGTGEGYTF. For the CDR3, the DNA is TGTGCCAGCAGCTCCCAAGGGACGGGGGAAGGCTACACCTTC.

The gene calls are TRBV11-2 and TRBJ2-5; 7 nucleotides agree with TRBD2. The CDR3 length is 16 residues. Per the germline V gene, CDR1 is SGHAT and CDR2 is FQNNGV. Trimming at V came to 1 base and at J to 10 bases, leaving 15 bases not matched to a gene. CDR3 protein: CASSLGPRGGGEDQYF. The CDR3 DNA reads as TGTGCCAGCAGCTTAGGCCCCCGGGGCGGGGGAGAGGACCAGTACTTC.

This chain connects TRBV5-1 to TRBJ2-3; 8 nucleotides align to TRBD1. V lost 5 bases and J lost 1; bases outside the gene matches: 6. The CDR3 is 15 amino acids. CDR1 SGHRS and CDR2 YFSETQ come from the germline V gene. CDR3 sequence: CASRRTGGRTDTQYF. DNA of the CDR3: TGCGCCAGCAGGCGAACAGGGGGGCGCACAGATACGCAGTATTTT.

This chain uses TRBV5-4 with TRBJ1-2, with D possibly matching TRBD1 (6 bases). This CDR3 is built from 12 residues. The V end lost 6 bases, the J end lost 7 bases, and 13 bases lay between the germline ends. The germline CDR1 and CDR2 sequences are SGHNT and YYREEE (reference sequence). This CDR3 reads CASTLQGSGYTF. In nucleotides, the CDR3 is TGTGCCAGCACCCTACAGGGATCTGGCTACACCTTC.

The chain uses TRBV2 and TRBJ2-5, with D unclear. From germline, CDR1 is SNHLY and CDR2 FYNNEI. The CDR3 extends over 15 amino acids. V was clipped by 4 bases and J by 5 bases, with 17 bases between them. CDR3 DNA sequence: TGTGCCAGCAGTGCTGGGCTTTCAATTGCGGAGACCCAGTACTTC. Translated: CASSAGLSIAETQYF. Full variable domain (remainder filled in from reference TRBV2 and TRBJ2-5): EPEVTQTPSHQVTQMGQEVILRCVPISNHLYFYWYRQILGQKVEFLVSFYNNEISEKSEIFDDQFSVERPDGSNFTLKIRSTKLEDSAMYFCASSAGLSIAETQYFGPGTRLLVL.

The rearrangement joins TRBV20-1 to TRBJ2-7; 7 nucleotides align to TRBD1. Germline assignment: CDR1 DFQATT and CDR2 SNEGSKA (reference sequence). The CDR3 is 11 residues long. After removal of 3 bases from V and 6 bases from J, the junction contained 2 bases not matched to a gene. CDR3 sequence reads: CSASYRGEQYF. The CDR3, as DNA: TGCAGTGCTAGTTACAGGGGCGAGCAGTACTTC.

CDR3 protein: CASSPLEVTEAFF. CDR3 nucleotide sequence: TGTGCCAGCAGTCCATTGGAAGTCACTGAAGCTTTCTTT. J is TRBJ1-1 and V is TRBV7-9; D is unclear. From germline, CDR1 is SEHNR and CDR2 FQNEAQ (reference sequence). The CDR3 has 13 residues. The V and J ends lost 6 bases and 4 bases respectively, with 12 bases between them.

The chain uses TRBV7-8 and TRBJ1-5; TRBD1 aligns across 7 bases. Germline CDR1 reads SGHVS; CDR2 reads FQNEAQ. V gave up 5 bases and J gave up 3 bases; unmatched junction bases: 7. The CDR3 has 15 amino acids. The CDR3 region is CASSRDRVANQPQHF. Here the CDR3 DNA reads TGTGCCAGCAGCCGAGACAGGGTGGCCAATCAGCCCCAGCATTTT.

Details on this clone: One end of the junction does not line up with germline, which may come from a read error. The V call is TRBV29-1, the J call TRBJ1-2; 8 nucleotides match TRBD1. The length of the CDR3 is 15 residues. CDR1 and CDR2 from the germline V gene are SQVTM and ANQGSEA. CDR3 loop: CSVEDLGQGGYGCTF. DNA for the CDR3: TGCAGCGTTGAAGATCTTGGACAGGGTGGCTATGGCTGCACCTTC.

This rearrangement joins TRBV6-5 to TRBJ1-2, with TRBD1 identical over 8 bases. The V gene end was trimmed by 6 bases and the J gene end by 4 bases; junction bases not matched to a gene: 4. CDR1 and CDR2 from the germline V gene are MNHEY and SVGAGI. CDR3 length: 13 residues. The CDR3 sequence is CASRYDRGYGYTF. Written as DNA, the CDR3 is TGTGCCAGCAGATACGACAGGGGCTATGGCTACACCTTC.

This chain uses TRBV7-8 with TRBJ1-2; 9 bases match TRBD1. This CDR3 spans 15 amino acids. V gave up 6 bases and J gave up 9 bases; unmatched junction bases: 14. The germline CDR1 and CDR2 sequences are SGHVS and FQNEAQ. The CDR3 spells CASSLLGGQGKSYTF. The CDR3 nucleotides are TGTGCCAGCAGTCTATTAGGGGGACAGGGAAAGAGCTACACCTTC.

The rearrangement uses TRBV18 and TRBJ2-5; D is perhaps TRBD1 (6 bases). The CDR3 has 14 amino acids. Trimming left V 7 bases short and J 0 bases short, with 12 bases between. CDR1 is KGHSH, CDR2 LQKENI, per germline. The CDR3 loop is CASWQTGYQETQYF. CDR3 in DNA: TGTGCCAGCTGGCAGACAGGTTACCAAGAGACCCAGTACTTC.

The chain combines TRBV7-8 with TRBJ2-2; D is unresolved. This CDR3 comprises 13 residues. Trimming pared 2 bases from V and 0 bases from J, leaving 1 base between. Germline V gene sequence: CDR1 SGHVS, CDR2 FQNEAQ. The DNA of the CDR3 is TGTGCCAGCAGCTTAACGAACACCGGGGAGCTGTTTTTT. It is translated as CASSLTNTGELFF.

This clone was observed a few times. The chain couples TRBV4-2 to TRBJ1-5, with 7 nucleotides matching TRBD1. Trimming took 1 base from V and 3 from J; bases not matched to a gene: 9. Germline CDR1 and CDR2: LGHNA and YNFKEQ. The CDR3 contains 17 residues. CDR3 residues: CASSQAGGQHFNQPQHF. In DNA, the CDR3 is TGTGCCAGCAGCCAAGCTGGGGGACAGCATTTCAATCAGCCCCAGCATTTT.